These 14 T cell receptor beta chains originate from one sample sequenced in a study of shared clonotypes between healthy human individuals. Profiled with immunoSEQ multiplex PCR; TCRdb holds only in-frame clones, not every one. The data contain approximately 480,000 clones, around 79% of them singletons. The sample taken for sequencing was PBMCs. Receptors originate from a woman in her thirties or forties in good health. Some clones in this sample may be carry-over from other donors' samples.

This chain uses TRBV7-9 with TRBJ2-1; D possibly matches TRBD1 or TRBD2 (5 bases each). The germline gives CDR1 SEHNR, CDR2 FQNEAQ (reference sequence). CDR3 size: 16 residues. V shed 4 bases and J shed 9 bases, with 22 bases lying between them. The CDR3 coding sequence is TGTGCCAGCAGCTCAACCCCTCCGGGACCCGATCGTGAGCAGTTCTTC. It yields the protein CASSSTPPGPDREQFF.

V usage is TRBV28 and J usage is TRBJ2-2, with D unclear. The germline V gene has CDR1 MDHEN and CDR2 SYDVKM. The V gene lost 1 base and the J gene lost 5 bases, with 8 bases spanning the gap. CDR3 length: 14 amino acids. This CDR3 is CASSLSGVTGELFF. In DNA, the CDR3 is TGTGCCAGCAGTTTATCGGGTGTGACCGGGGAGCTGTTTTTT.

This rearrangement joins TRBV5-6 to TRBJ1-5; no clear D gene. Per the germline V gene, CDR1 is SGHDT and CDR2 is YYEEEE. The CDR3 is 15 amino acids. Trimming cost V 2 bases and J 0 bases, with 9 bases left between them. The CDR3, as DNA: TGTGCCAGCAGCTTAAGGCCACATAGCAATCAGCCCCAGCATTTT. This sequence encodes CASSLRPHSNQPQHF.

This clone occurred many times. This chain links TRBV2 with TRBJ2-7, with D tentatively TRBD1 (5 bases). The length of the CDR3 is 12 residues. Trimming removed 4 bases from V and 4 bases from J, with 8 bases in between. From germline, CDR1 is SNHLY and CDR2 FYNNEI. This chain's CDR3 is CASSVSGYEQYF. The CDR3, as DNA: TGTGCCAGCAGTGTTTCAGGGTACGAGCAGTACTTC.

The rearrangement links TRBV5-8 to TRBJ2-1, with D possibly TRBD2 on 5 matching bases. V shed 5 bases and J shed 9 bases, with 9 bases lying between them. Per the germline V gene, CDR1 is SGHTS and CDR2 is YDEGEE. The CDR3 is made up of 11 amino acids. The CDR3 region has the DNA TGTGCCAGCAGGCGGGTTGGTGAGCAGTTCTTC. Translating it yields CASRRVGEQFF. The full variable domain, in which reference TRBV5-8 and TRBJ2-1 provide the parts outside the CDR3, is EAGVTQSPTHLIKTRGQQATLRCSPISGHTSVYWYQQALGLGLQFLLWYDEGEERNRGNFPPRFSGRQFPNYSSELNVNALELEDSALYLCASRRVGEQFFGPGTRLTVL.

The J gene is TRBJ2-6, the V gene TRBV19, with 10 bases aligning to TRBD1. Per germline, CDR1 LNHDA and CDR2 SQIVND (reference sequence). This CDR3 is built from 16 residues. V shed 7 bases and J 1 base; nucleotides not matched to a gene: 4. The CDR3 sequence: CASNRDRGSGANVLTF. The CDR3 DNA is TGTGCCAGTAACCGGGACAGGGGATCTGGGGCCAACGTCCTGACTTTC.

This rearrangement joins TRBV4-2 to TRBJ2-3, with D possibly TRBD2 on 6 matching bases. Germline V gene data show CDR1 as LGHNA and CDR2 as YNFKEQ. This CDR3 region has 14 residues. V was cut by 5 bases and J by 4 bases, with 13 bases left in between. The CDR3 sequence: CASSETLAADTQYF. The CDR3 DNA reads TGTGCCAGCAGCGAAACACTAGCCGCAGATACGCAGTATTTT.

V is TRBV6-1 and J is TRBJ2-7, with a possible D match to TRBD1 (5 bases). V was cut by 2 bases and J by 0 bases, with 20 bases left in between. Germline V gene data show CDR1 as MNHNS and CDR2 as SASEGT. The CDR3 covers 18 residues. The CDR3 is CASSENPPSRQPSYEQYF. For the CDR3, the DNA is TGTGCCAGCAGTGAAAATCCCCCCTCCAGACAGCCCTCCTACGAGCAGTACTTC.

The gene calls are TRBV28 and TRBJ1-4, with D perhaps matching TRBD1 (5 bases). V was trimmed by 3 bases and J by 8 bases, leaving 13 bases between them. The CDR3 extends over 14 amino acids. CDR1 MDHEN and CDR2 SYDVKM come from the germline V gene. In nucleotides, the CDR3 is TGTGCCAGCAGTTTCGGACAAATGGGAGAAAAACTGTTTTTT. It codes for CASSFGQMGEKLFF.

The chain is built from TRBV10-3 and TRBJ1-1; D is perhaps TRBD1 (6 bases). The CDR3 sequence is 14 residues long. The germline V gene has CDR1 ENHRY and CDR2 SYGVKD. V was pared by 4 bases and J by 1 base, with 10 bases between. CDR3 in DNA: TGTGCCATCAGTGGGAACAGGGAGAACACTGAAGCTTTCTTT. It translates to CAISGNRENTEAFF.

The CDR3 coding sequence is TGCGCCAGCAGCATATCGACAGGGGCTCCCCATGGCGAGCAGTACTTC. It yields the protein CASSISTGAPHGEQYF. This chain links TRBV5-1 with TRBJ2-7, with TRBD1 identical over 8 bases. Germline CDR1 is SGHRS and CDR2 is YFSETQ. The CDR3 is 16 residues long. J was trimmed by 6 bases and V by 4 bases; bases with no gene match: 15.

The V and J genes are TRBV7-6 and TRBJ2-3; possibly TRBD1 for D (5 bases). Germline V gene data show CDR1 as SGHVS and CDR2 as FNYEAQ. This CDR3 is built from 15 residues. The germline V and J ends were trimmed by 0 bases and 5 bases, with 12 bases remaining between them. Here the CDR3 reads CASSLAGRNRDTQYF. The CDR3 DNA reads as TGTGCCAGCAGCTTAGCGGGGCGGAACAGAGATACGCAGTATTTT.

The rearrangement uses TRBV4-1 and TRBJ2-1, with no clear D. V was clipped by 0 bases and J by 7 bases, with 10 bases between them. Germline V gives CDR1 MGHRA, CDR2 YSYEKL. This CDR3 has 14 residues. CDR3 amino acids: CASSQERVGNEQFF. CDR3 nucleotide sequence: TGCGCCAGCAGCCAAGAAAGGGTAGGGAATGAGCAGTTCTTC.

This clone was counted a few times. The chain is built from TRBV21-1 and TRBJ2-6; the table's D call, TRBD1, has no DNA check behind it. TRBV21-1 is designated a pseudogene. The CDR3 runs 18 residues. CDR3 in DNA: TGTGCCAGCAGCCCTCGACAGGGGGCGGACTCTGGGGCCAACGTCCTGACTTTC. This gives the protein CASSPRQGADSGANVLTF.